This TCR beta chain appears in the sequencing data of a study of T-cell memory formation after mild COVID-19. Study-wide context: TCR clusters mostly belonged to single donors.

Germline CDR1 is SGHRS and CDR2 is YFSETQ. Deletions cut 7 bases from V and 8 bases from J, with 12 bases between. The CDR3 has 12 residues. Notes on the study in general: Clones contracting day 15 to 85 were balanced CD4/CD8; later expanders leaned CD4+. CD8+ contracting clones occupied EMRA, while CD4+ ones occupied mainly CM and EM.

5'RACE primed from the constant segment yielded TCR alpha and TCR beta cDNA libraries bearing sample barcodes and UMIs. TCRdb reprocessed the 5' RACE reads via MiXCR and lists one record per CDR3 protein. Among around 250,000 distinct CDR3 sequences, roughly a sixth were seen once, and the ten largest hold roughly a fifth. Points on this clonotype: No antigen is known for it.

The V call is TRBV5-1, the J call TRBJ2-2; D is ambiguous. Sequenced sample: PBMCs or a T cell subset sorted from them (not recorded which). This clonotype was sampled from a man younger than 30 who had mild COVID-19 (a few samples of this study predate the infection). Cell type and time point are not known. This CDR3 reads CASFLPGGELFF. In nucleotides, the CDR3 is TGCGCCAGCTTTCTGCCCGGGGGGGAGCTGTTTTTT.